This T cell receptor (beta chain) stems from a study of CD8 T cells in Susac syndrome. This clonotype was counted a few times. Reverse transcription used 0.5 to 1 ug RNA and random hexamers. TCRdb independently ran MiXCR on the immunoSEQ multiplex PCR reads; one entry per CDR3 protein. The sample lists 150,000 to 190,000 distinct CDR3 sequences; 95% to 96% were seen once. The CDR3 is 13 residues long. V was cut by 8 bases and J by 0 bases, with 8 bases left in between. CDR1 is MGHDK, CDR2 SYGVNS, per germline. This clonotype was sampled from a human donor with multiple sclerosis. The sequencing sample was made of CD8+ T cells from PBMCs. The chain carries TRBV25-1 and TRBJ2-1; D remains unclear. For the CDR3, the DNA is TGTGCCAGCTCTCTGAGCTCCTACAATGAGCAGTTCTTC. Its translation is CASSLSSYNEQFF.